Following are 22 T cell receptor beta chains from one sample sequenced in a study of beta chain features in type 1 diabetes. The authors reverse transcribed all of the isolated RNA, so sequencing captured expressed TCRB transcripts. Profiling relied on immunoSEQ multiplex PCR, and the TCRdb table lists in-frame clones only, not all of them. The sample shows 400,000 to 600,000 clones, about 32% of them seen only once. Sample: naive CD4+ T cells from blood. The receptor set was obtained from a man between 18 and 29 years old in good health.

CDR3 nucleotide sequence: TGTGCCAGCAGCTTAGAGTCGGCTAGCGGGTATTACTTC. Protein sequence: CASSLESASGYYF. J is TRBJ2-7 and V is TRBV7-9; 8 bases line up with TRBD2. The germline CDR1 and CDR2 sequences are SEHNR and FQNEAQ (reference sequence). CDR3 size: 13 residues. Germline trimming cut 1 base from V and 13 bases from J; bases unmatched to any gene: 9.

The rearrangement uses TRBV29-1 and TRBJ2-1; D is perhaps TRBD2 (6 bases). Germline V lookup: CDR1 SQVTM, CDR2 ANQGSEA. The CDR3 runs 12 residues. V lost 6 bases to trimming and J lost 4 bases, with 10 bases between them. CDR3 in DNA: TGCAGCGTCGGGAGCGGGTACAATGAGCAGTTCTTC. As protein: CSVGSGYNEQFF.

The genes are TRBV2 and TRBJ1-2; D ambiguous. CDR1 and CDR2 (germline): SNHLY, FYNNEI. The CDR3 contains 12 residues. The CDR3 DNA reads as TGTGCTACGGGAGGGCCAAGGGCTGGCTACACCTTC. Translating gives CATGGPRAGYTF.

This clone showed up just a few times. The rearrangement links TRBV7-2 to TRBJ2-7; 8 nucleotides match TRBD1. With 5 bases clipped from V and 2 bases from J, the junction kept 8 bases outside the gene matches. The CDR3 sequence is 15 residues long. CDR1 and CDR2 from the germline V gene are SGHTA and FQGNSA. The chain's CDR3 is CASSPPGTGTYEQYF. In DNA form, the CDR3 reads TGTGCCAGCAGCCCTCCCGGGACAGGAACCTACGAGCAGTACTTC.

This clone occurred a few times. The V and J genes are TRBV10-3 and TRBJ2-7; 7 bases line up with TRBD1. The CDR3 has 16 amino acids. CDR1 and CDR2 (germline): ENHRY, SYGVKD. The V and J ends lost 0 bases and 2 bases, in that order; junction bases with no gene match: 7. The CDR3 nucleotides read TGTGCCATCAGTGAGTCGTCTACAGGGGACCCCTACGAGCAGTACTTC. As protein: CAISESSTGDPYEQYF.

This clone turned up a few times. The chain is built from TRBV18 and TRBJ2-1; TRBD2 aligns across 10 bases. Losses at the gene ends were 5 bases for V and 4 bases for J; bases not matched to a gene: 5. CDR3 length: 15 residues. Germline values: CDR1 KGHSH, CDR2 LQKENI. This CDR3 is CASSKLAGAYNEQFF. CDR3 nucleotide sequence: TGTGCCAGCTCAAAGCTAGCGGGAGCTTACAATGAGCAGTTCTTC.

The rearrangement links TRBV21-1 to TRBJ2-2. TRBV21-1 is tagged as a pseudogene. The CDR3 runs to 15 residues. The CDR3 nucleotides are TGTGCCAGCAGCCGGACCGTCCTCAGGTCCGGGGAGCTGTTTTTT. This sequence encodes CASSRTVLRSGELFF.

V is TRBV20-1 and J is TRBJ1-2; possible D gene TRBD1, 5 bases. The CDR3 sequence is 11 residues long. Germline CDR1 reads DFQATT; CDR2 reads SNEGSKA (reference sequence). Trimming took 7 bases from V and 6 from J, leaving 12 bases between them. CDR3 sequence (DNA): TGCAGTGGATCCTTGGGGGATGGCTACACCTTC. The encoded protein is CSGSLGDGYTF.

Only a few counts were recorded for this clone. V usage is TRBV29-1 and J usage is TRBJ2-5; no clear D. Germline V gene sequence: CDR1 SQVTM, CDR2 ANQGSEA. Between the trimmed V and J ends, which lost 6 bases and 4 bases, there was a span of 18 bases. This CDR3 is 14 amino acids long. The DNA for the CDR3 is TGCAGCGTGGATTCCCTTGACTTGGGAGAGACCCAGTACTTC. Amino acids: CSVDSLDLGETQYF.

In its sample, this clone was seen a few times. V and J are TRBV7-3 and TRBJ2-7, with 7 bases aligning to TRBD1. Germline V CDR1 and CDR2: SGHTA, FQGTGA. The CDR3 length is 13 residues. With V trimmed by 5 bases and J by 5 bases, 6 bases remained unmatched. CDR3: CASSTETGNEQYF. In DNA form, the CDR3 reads TGTGCCAGCAGCACCGAGACAGGGAACGAGCAGTACTTC.

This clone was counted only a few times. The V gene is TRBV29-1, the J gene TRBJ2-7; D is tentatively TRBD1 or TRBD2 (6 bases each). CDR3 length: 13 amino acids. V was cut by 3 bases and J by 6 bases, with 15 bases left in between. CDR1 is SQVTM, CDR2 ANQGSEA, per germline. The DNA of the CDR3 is TGCAGCGTTGAGGCCAGGGGAGGCCTCGAGCAGTACTTC. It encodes CSVEARGGLEQYF.

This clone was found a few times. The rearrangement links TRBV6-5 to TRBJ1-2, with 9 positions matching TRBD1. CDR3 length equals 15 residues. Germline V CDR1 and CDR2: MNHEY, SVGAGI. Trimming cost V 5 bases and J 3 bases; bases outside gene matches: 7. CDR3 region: CASSRRDREDYGYTF. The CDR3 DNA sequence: TGTGCCAGCAGTAGAAGGGACAGGGAGGACTATGGCTACACCTTC.

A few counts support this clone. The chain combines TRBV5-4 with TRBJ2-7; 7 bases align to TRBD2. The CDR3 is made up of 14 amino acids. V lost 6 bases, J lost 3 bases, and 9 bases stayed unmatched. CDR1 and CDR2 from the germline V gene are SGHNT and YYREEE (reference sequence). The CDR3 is CASTWPAGLYEQYF. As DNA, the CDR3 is TGTGCCAGCACCTGGCCAGCGGGGCTCTACGAGCAGTACTTC.

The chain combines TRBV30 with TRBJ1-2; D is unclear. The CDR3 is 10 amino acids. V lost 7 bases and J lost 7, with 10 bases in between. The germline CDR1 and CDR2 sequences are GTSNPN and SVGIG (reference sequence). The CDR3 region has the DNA TGTGCCTTTCGACTGAGTGGCTACACCTTC. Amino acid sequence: CAFRLSGYTF. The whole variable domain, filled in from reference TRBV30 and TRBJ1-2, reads SQTIHQWPATLVQPVGSPLSLECTVEGTSNPNLYWYRQAAGRGLQLLFYSVGIGQISSEVPQNLSASRPQDRQFILSSKKLLLSDSGFYLCAFRLSGYTFGSGTRLTVV.

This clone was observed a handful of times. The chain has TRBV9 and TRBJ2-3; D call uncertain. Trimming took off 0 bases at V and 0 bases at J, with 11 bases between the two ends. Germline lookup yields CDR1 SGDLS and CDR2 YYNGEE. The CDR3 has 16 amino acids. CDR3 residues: CASSVAPLGSTDTQYF. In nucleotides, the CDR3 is TGTGCCAGCAGCGTAGCCCCCCTGGGGAGCACAGATACGCAGTATTTT.

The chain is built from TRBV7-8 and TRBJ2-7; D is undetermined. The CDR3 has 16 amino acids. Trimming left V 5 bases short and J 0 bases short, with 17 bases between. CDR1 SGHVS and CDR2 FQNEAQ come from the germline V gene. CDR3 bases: TGTGCCAGCAGCCCAACGACCGGACGGAGCTCCTACGAGCAGTACTTC. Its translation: CASSPTTGRSSYEQYF. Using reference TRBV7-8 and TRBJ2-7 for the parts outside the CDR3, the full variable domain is GAGVSQSPRYKVAKRGQDVALRCDPISGHVSLFWYQQALGQGPEFLTYFQNEAQLDKSGLPSDRFFAERPEGSVSTLKIQRTQQEDSAVYLCASSPTTGRSSYEQYFGPGTRLTVT.

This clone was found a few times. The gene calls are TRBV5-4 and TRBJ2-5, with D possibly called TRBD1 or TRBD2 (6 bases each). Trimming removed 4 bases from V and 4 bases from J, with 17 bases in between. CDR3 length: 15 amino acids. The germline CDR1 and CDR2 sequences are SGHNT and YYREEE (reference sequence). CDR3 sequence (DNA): TGTGCCAGCAGCCTCCCGGGGGCCGCGGGAGAGACCCAGTACTTC. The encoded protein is CASSLPGAAGETQYF.

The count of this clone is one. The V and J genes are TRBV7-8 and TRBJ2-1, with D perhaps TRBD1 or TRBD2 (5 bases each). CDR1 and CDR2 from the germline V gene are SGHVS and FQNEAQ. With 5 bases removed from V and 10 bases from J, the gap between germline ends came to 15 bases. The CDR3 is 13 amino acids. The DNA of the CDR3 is TGTGCCAGCAGCACCAGGGAGACACGGGAGCAGTTCTTC. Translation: CASSTRETREQFF.

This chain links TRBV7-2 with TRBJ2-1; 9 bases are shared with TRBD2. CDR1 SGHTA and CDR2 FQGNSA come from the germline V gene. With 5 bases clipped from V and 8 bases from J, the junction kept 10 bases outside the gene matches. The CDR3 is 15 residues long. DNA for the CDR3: TGTGCCAGCAGCCGCGGGACTAGCCGGTTGGATGAGCAGTTCTTC. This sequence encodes CASSRGTSRLDEQFF.

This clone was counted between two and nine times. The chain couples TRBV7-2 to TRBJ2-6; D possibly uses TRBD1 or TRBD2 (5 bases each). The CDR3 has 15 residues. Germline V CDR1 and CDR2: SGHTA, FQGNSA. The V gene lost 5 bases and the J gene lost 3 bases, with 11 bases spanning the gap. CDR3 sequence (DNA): TGTGCCAGCAGCATAGAGGGGCGTGGGGCCAACGTCCTGACTTTC. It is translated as CASSIEGRGANVLTF.

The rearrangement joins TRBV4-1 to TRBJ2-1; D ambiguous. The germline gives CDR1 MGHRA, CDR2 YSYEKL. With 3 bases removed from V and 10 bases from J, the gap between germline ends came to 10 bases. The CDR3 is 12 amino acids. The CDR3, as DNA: TGCGCCAGCAGCCAGCCGGTCGGGGAGCAGTTCTTC. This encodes CASSQPVGEQFF.

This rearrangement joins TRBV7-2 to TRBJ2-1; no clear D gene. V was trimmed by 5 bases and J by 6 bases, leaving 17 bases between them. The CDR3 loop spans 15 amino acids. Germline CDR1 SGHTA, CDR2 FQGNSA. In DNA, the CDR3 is TGTGCCAGCAGCCCCTCGACCCTATTACTCAATGAGCAGTTCTTC. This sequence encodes CASSPSTLLLNEQFF.